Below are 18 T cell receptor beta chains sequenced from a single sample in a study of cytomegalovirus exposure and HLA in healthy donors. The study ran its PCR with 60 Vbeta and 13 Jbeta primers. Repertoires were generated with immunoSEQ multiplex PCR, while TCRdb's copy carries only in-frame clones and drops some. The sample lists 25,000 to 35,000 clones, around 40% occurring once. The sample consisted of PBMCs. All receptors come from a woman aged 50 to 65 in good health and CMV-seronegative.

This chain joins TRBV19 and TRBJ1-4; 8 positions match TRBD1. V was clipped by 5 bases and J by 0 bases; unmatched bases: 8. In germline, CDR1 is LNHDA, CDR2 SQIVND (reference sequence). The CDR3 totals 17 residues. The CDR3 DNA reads TGTGCCAGTAGTTCCCGGGACAGGTCGGCAACTAATGAAAAACTGTTTTTT. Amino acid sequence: CASSSRDRSATNEKLFF.

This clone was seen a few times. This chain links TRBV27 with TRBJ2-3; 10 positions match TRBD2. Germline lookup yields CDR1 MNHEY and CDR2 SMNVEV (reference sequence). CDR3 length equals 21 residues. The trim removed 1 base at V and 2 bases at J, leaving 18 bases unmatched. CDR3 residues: CASSLYPGGTVGLADTDTQYF. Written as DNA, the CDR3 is TGTGCCAGCAGTTTATACCCGGGCGGGACAGTAGGACTAGCGGACACAGATACGCAGTATTTT.

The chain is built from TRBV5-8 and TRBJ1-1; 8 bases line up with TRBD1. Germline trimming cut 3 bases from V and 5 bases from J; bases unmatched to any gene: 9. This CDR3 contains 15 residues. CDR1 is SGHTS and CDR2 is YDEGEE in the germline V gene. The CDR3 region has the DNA TGTGCCAGCAGCTCCCGGACAGGGATGGATACTGAAGCTTTCTTT. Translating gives CASSSRTGMDTEAFF. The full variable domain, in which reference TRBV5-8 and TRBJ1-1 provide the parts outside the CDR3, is EAGVTQSPTHLIKTRGQQATLRCSPISGHTSVYWYQQALGLGLQFLLWYDEGEERNRGNFPPRFSGRQFPNYSSELNVNALELEDSALYLCASSSRTGMDTEAFFGQGTRLTVV.

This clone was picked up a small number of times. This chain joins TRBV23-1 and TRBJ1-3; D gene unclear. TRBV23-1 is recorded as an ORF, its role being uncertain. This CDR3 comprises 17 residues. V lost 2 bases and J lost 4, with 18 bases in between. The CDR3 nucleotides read TGCGCCAGCAGTCAACCCCCATCCCGGATGGGCGGAAACACCATATATTTT. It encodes CASSQPPSRMGGNTIYF.

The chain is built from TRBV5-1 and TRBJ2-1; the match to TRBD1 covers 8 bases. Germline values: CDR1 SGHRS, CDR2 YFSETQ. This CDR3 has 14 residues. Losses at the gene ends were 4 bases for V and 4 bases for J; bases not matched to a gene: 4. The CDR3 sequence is CASSPGQGYNEQFF. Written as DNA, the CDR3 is TGCGCCAGCAGCCCCGGACAGGGATACAATGAGCAGTTCTTC.

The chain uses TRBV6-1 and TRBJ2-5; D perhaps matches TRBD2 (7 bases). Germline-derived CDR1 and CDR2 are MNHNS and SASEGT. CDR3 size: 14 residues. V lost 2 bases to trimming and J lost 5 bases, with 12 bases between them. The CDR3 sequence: CASSEWGGGETQYF. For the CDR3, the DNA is TGTGCCAGCAGTGAATGGGGGGGCGGTGAGACCCAGTACTTC.

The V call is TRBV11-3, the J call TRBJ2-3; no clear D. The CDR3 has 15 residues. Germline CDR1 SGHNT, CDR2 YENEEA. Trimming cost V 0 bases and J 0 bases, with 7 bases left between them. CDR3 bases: TGTGCCAGCAGCTTAGATTCCGGTAGCACAGATACGCAGTATTTT. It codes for CASSLDSGSTDTQYF.

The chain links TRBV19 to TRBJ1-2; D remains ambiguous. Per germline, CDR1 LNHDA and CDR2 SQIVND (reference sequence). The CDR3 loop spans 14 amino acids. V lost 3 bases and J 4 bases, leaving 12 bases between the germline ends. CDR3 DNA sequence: TGTGCCAGTAGTATTAGCCGCTCCGGCTATGGCTACACCTTC. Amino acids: CASSISRSGYGYTF.

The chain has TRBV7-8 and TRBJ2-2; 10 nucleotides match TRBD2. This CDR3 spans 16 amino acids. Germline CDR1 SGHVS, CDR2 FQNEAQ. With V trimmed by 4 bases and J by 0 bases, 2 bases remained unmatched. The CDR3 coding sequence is TGTGCCAGCAGCTCGGGACTAGCGACGAACACCGGGGAGCTGTTTTTT. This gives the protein CASSSGLATNTGELFF. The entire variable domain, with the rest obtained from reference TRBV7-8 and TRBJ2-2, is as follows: GAGVSQSPRYKVAKRGQDVALRCDPISGHVSLFWYQQALGQGPEFLTYFQNEAQLDKSGLPSDRFFAERPEGSVSTLKIQRTQQEDSAVYLCASSSGLATNTGELFFGEGSRLTVL.

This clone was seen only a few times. CDR3: CASSDRLAGGLYNEQFF. The CDR3 DNA reads as TGTGCCAGCAGTGACCGATTAGCGGGGGGGCTGTACAATGAGCAGTTCTTC. The genes are TRBV6-4 and TRBJ2-1; 11 bases line up with TRBD2. From germline, CDR1 is MRHNA and CDR2 SNTAGT. With 2 bases clipped from V and 4 bases from J, the junction kept 7 bases outside the gene matches. The CDR3 spans 17 residues.

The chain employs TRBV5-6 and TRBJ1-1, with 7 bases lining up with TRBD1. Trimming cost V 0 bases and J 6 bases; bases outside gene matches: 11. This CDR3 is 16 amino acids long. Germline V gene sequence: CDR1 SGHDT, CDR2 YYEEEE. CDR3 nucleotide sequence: TGTGCCAGCAGCTTGGAACACTCAAACAGGGGTGCTGAAGCTTTCTTT. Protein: CASSLEHSNRGAEAFF.

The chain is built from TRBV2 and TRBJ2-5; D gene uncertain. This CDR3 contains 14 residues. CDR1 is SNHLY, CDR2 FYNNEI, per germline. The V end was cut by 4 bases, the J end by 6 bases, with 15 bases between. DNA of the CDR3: TGTGCCAGCAGTGGAGACACCCCGACCAAGACCCAGTACTTC. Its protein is CASSGDTPTKTQYF.

CDR3 residues: CASIQRGYYEQYF. CDR3 bases: TGCGCCAGCATCCAAAGGGGTTACTACGAGCAGTACTTC. V usage is TRBV10-1 and J usage is TRBJ2-7; D is possibly TRBD1 (5 bases). V was shortened by 7 bases and J by 3 bases, with 13 bases between the two germline ends. The CDR3 has 13 amino acids. Germline V gene sequence: CDR1 WNHNN, CDR2 SYGVQD (reference sequence).

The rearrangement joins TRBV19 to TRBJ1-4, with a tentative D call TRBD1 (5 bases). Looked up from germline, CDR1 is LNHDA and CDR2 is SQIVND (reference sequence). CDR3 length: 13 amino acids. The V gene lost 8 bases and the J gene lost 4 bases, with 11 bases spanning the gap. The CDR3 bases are TGTGCCAGTCTCCGACAGAGTAATGAAAAACTGTTTTTT. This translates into CASLRQSNEKLFF.

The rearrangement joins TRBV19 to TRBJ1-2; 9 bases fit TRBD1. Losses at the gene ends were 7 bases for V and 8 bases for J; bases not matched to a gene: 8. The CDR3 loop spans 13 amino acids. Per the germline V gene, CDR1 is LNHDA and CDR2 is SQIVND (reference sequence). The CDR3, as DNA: TGTGCCAGTACCAGGGGACAGGGTAGAGGCTACACCTTC. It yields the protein CASTRGQGRGYTF.

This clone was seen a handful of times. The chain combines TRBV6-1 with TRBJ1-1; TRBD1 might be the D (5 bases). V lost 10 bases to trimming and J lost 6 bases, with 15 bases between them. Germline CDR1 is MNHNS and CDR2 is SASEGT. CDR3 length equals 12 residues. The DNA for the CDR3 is TGTGCCACCATGGGGCCTTCCTCTGAAGCTTTCTTT. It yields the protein CATMGPSSEAFF.

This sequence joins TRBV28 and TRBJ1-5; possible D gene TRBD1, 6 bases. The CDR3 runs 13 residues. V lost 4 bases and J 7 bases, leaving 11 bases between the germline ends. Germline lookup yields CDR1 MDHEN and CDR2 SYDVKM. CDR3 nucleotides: TGTGCCAGCAGTTCCTACAGGGTACAGCCCCAGCATTTT. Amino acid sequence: CASSSYRVQPQHF. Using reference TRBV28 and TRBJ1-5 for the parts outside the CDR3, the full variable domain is DVKVTQSSRYLVKRTGEKVFLECVQDMDHENMFWYRQDPGLGLRLIYFSYDVKMKEKGDIPEGYSVSREKKERFSLILESASTNQTSMYLCASSSYRVQPQHFGDGTRLSIL.

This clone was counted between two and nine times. This CDR3 reads CASSQEGRRVSPLHF. The CDR3 DNA follows: TGTGCCAGCAGCCAAGAGGGGAGGCGAGTTTCACCCCTCCACTTT. The V and J genes are TRBV4-2 and TRBJ1-6; D is unclear. With 0 bases removed from V and 9 bases from J, the gap between germline ends came to 12 bases. Germline V CDR1 and CDR2: LGHNA, YNFKEQ. This CDR3 has 15 amino acids.